The source of this TCR beta chain is a study of T cells in Graves' hyperthyroidism and ophthalmopathy. Authors of the study amplified TCR beta CDR3 regions from RNA transcripts. The primer set for the first-round RT-PCR of the TCR CDR3 was HTBI. TCRdb recomputed calls from the multiplex PCR reads with MiXCR, one row per CDR3 protein. The table shows hundreds of thousands of distinct CDR3 sequences, with 38% occurring only once. There are many counts of this clonotype. Sequencing used blood. This TCR came from a man between 18 and 35 years old with Graves' hyperthyroidism.

CDR3 DNA: TGTGCCAGCAGCGCTGACGGCGGAACTAACTATGGCTACACCTTC. Translated, it gives CASSADGGTNYGYTF. The rearrangement links TRBV7-3 to TRBJ1-2, with unresolved D. Germline assignment: CDR1 SGHTA and CDR2 FQGTGA. V was trimmed by 5 bases and J by 0 bases, leaving 13 bases between them. This CDR3 has 15 amino acids.